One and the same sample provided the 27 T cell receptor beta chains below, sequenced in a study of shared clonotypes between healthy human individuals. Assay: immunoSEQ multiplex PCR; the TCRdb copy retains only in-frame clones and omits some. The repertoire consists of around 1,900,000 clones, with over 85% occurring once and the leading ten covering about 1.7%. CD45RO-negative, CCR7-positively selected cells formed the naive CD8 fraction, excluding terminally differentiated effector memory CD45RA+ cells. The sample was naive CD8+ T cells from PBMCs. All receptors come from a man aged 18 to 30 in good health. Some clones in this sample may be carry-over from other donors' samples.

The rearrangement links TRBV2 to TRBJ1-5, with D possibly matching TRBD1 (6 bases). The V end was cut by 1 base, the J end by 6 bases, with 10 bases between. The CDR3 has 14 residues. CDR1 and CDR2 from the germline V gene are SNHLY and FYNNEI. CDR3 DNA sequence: TGTGCCAGCAGTGAAGATGACAGGAGTCAGCCCCAGCATTTT. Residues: CASSEDDRSQPQHF. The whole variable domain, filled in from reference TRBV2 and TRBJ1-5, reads EPEVTQTPSHQVTQMGQEVILRCVPISNHLYFYWYRQILGQKVEFLVSFYNNEISEKSEIFDDQFSVERPDGSNFTLKIRSTKLEDSAMYFCASSEDDRSQPQHFGDGTRLSIL.

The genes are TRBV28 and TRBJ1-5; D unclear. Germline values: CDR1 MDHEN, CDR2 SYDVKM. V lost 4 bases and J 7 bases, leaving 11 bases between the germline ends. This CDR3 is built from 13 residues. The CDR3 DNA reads TGTGCCAGCAGTTGGCCGCAGCCCCAGCCCCAGCATTTT. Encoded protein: CASSWPQPQPQHF. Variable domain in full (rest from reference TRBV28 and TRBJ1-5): DVKVTQSSRYLVKRTGEKVFLECVQDMDHENMFWYRQDPGLGLRLIYFSYDVKMKEKGDIPEGYSVSREKKERFSLILESASTNQTSMYLCASSWPQPQPQHFGDGTRLSIL.

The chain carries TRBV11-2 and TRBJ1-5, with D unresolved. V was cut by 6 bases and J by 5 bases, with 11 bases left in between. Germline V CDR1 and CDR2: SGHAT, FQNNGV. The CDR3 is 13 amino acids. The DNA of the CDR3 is TGTGCCAGCAGTTTTGGTGCCTATCAGCCCCAGCATTTT. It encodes CASSFGAYQPQHF.

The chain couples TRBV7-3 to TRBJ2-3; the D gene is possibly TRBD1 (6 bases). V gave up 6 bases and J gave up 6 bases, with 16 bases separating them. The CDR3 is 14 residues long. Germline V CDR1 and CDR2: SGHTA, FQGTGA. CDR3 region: CASRPGVEWDTQYF. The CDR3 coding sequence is TGTGCCAGCAGACCAGGGGTTGAATGGGATACGCAGTATTTT.

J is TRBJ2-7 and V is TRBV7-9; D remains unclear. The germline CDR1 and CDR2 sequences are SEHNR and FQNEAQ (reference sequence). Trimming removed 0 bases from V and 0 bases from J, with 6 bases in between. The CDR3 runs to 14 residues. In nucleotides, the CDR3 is TGTGCCAGCAGCTTAGCAAGGGCCTCCTACGAGCAGTACTTC. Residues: CASSLARASYEQYF.

CDR3 residues: CASSATGATAQETQYF. The CDR3, as DNA: TGTGCCAGCAGCGCAACAGGGGCGACTGCCCAAGAGACCCAGTACTTC. The rearrangement joins TRBV5-4 to TRBJ2-5, with 7 bases that match TRBD1. V shed 4 bases and J 1 base; nucleotides not matched to a gene: 10. The CDR3 has 16 residues. Per the germline V gene, CDR1 is SGHNT and CDR2 is YYREEE (reference sequence).

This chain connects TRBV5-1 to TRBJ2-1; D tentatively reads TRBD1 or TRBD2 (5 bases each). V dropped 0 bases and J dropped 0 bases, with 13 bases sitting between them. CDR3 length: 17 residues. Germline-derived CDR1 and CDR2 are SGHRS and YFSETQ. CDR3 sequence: CASSLGGRAPSYNEQFF. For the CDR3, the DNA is TGCGCCAGCAGCTTGGGGGGGAGAGCCCCCTCCTACAATGAGCAGTTCTTC.

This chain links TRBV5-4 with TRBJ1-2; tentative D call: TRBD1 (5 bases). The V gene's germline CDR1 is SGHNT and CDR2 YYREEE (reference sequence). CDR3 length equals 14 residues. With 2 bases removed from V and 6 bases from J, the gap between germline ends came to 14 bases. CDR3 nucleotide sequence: TGTGCCAGCAGCTTCTACGGGGGTTCTCATGGCTACACCTTC. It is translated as CASSFYGGSHGYTF.

The CDR3 region has the DNA TGTGCCAGCAGCGTCGACAGGAGGCTCCTATATGGCTACACCTTC. Translation: CASSVDRRLLYGYTF. The V call is TRBV9, the J call TRBJ1-2; a weak D match, TRBD1 (6 bases). Germline-derived CDR1 and CDR2 are SGDLS and YYNGEE. The CDR3 has 15 amino acids. V was cut by 2 bases and J by 5 bases, with 16 bases left in between.

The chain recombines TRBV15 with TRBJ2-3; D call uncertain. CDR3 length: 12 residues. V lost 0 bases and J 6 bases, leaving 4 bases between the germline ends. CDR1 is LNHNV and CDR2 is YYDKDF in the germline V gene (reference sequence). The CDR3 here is CATSRDPDTQYF. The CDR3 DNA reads TGTGCCACCAGCAGAGATCCGGATACGCAGTATTTT.

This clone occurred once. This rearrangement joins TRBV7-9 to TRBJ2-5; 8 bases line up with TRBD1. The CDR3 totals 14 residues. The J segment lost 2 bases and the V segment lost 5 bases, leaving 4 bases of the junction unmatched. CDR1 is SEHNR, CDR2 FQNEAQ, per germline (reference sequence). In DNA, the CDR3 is TGTGCCAGCAGCCAGACAGGGGAGCAAGAGACCCAGTACTTC. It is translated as CASSQTGEQETQYF.

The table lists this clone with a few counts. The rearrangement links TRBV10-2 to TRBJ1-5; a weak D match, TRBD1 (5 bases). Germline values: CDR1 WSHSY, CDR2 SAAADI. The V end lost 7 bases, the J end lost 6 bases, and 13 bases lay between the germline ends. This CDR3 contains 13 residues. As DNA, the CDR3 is TGCGCCAGCACTCAGGGTCAAAGTCAGCCCCAGCATTTT. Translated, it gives CASTQGQSQPQHF.

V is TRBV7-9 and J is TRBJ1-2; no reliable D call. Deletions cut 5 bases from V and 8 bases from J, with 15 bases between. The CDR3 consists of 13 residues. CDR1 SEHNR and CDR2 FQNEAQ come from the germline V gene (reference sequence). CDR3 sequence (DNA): TGTGCCAGCAGCCACTCCTTGATTAGGGGCTACACCTTC. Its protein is CASSHSLIRGYTF. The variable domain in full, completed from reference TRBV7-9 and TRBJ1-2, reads DTGVSQNPRHKITKRGQNVTFRCDPISEHNRLYWYRQTLGQGPEFLTYFQNEAQLEKSRLLSDRFSAERPKGSFSTLEIQRTEQGDSAMYLCASSHSLIRGYTFGSGTRLTVV.

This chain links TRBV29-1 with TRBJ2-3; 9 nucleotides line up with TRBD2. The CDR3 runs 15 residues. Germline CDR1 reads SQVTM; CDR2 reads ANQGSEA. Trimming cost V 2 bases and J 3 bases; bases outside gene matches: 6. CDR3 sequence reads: CSVEHSGSGTDTQYF. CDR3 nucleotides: TGCAGCGTTGAACATAGCGGGAGTGGGACAGATACGCAGTATTTT.

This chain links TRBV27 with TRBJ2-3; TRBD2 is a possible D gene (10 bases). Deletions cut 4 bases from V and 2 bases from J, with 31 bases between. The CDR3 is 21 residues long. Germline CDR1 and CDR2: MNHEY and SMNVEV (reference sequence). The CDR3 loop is CASSYNRGLLAGGPLTDTQYF. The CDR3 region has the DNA TGTGCCAGCAGTTACAACAGGGGGCTCTTAGCGGGGGGCCCGCTCACAGATACGCAGTATTTT.

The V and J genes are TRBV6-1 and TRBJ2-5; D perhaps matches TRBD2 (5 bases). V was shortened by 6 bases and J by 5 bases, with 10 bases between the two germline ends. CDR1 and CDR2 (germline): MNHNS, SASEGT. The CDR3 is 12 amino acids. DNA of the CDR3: TGTGCCAGCAGCTCTAGCTGGGAGACCCAGTACTTC. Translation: CASSSSWETQYF.

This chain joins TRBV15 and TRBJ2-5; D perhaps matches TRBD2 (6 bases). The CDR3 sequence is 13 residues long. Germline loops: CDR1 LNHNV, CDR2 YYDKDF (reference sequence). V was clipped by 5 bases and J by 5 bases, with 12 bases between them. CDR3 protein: CATSPGLRETQYF. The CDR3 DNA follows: TGTGCCACCAGCCCGGGACTCCGGGAGACCCAGTACTTC.

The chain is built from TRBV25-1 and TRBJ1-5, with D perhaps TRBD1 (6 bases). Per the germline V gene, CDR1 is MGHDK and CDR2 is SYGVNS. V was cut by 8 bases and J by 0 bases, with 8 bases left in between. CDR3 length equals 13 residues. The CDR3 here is CASGQNSNQPQHF. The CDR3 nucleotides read TGTGCCAGCGGACAGAATAGCAATCAGCCCCAGCATTTT.

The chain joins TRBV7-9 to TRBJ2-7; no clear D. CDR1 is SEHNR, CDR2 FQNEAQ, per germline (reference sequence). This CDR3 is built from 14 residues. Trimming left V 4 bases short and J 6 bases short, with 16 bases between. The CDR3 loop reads CASSSGVGPIEQYF. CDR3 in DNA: TGTGCCAGCAGCTCCGGAGTGGGTCCTATCGAGCAGTACTTC. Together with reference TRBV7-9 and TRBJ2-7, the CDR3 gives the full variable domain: DTGVSQNPRHKITKRGQNVTFRCDPISEHNRLYWYRQTLGQGPEFLTYFQNEAQLEKSRLLSDRFSAERPKGSFSTLEIQRTEQGDSAMYLCASSSGVGPIEQYFGPGTRLTVT.

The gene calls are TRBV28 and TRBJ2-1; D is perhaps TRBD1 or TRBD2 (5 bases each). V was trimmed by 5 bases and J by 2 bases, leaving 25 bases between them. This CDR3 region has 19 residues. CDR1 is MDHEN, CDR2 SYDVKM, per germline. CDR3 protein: CASSGVLARTRGTYNEQFF. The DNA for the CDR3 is TGTGCCAGCAGTGGCGTTTTAGCGCGAACTAGGGGCACCTACAATGAGCAGTTCTTC.

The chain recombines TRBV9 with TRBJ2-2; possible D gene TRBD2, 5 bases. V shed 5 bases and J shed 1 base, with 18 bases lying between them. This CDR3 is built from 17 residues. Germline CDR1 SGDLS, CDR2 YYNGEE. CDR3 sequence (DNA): TGTGCCAGCAGTCTATCCGGGCGGGCCGAGAACACCGGGGAGCTGTTTTTT. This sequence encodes CASSLSGRAENTGELFF. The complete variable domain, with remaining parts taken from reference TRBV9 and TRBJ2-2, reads DSGVTQTPKHLITATGQRVTLRCSPRSGDLSVYWYQQSLDQGLQFLIQYYNGEERAKGNILERFSAQQFPDLHSELNLSSLELGDSALYFCASSLSGRAENTGELFFGEGSRLTVL.

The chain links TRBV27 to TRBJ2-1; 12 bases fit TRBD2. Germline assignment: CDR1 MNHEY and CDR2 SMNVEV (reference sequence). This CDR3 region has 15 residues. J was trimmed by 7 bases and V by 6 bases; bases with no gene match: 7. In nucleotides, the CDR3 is TGTGCCAGCAGACCGTGGACTAGCGGGACGAATGAGCAGTTCTTC. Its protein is CASRPWTSGTNEQFF.

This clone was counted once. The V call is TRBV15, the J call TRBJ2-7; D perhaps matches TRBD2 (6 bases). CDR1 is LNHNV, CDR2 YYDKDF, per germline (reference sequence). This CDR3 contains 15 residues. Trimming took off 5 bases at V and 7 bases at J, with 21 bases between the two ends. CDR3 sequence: CATSSQAGPSEEQYF. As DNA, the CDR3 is TGTGCCACCAGCTCGCAAGCGGGTCCCTCCGAGGAGCAGTACTTC.

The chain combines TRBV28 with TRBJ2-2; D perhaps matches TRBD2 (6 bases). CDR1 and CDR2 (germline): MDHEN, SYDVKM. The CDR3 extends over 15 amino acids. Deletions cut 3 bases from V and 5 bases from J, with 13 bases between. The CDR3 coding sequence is TGTGCCAGCAGTTTTAGGAGGGGTCCTACCGGGGAGCTGTTTTTT. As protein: CASSFRRGPTGELFF.

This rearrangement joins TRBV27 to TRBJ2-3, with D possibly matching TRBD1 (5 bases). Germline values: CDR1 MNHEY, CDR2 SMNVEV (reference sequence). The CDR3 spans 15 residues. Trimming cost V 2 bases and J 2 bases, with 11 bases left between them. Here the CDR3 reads CASSLKGRVTDTQYF. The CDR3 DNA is TGTGCCAGCAGTTTAAAAGGCAGGGTCACAGATACGCAGTATTTT.

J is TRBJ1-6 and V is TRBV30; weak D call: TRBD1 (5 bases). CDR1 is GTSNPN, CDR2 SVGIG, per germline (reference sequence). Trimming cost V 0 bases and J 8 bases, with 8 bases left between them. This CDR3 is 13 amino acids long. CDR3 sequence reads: CAWSVGGDSPLHF. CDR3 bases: TGTGCCTGGAGTGTGGGGGGGGATTCACCCCTCCACTTT.

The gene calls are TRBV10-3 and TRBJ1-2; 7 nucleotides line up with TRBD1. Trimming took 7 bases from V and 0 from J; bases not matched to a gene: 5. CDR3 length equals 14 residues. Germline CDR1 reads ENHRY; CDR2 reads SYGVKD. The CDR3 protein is CAIKDRDSNYGYTF. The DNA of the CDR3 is TGTGCCATCAAAGACAGGGACTCTAACTATGGCTACACCTTC.